This section outlines one T cell receptor beta chain sequence together with its context. Its antigen remains unidentified. V was pared by 2 bases and J by 6 bases, with 7 bases between. The CDR3 length is 12 residues. The germline CDR1 and CDR2 sequences are MNHEY and SVGAGI. Libraries were prepared by immunoSEQ multiplex PCR; TCRdb keeps only in-frame clonotypes and omits some of them. The table includes under 150,000 clones, roughly 91% detected once. The data were taken from a study of T cell responses to AZD1222 COVID-19 vaccine. On the study more broadly: Analyses pooled second doses at about 4 or about 12 weeks.

Study-level results: Only a handful of AZD1222 recipients were seropositive at baseline. Among spike-specific TCRs, nearly half reportedly target unmutated variant regions. Donors skewed white British and female; clonal diversity was possibly underestimated.

This TCR was sampled from an adult in good health. V gene TRBV6-5 combines with J gene TRBJ1-1; unclear D gene. This material consisted of peripheral blood, taken on day 0 of AZD1222 vaccination. CDR3 protein: CASSYGRSEAFF. In nucleotides, the CDR3 is TGTGCCAGCAGTTACGGTCGGTCTGAAGCTTTCTTT.